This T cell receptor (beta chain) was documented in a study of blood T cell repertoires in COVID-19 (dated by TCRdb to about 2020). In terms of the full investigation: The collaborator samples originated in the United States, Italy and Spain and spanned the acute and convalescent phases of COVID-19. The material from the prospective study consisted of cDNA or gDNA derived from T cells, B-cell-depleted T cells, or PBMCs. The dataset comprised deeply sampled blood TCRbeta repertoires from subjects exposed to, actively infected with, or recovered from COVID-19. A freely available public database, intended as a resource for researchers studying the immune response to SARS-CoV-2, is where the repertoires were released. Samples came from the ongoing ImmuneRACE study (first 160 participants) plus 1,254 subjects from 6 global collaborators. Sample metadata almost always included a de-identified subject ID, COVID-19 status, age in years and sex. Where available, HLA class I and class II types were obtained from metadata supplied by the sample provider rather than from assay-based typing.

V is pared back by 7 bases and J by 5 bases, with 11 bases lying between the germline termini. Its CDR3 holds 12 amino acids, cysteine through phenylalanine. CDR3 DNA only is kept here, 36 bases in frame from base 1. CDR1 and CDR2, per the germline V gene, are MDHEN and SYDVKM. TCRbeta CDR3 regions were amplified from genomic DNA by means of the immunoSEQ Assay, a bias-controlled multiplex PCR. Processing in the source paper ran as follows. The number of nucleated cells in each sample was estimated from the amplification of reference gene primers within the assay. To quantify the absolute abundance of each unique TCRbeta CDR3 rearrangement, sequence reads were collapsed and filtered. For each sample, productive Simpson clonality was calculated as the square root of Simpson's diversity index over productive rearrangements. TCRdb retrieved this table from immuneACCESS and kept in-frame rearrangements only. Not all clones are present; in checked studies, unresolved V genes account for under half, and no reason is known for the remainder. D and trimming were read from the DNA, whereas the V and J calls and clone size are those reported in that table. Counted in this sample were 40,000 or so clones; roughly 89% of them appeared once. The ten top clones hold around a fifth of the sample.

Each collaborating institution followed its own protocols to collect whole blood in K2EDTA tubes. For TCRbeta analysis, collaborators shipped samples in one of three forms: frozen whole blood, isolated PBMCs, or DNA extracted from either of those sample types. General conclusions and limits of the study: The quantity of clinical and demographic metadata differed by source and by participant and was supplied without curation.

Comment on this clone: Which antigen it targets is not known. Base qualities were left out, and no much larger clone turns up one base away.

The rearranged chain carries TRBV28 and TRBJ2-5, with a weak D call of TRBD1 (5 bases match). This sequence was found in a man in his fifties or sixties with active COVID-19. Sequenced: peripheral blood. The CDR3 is CASTSGRETQYF. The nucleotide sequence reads TGTGCCAGCACCTCAGGGCGGGAGACCCAGTACTTC.